This T cell receptor (beta chain) was identified in a study of blood T cells in healthy people across ages. Together with a sample-barcoded 5' primer, a J-beta primer mix was included in a second PCR lasting roughly 6 to 12 cycles. Each CDR3 protein is one row after TCRdb ran MiXCR on the 5' RACE reads. This sample has over a million distinct CDR3 sequences, with around 27% found just once. The data also belong to a second study, concerning T cells of mothers and their children.

Sequenced: blood. The receptor comes from a girl aged 2-10 years in good health.

In DNA form, the CDR3 reads TGTGCCAGCAGAGCGACCAGGGGAGACGGCGAGCAGTACTTC. Translating gives CASRATRGDGEQYF. The chain uses TRBV13 and TRBJ2-7, with D possibly matching TRBD1 (6 bases). V was clipped by 6 bases and J by 6 bases, with 18 bases between them. Per germline, CDR1 PRHDT and CDR2 FYEKMQ (reference sequence). The CDR3 runs to 14 residues.